What follows are 4 T cell receptor beta chains derived from one specimen sequenced in a study of CD8 T cells in Susac syndrome. RNA was extracted with the RNeasy kit, and a quantity of about 0.45 to 1 ug was reverse transcribed using random hexamers. MiXCR was run by TCRdb on the immunoSEQ multiplex PCR reads, yielding one entry per CDR3 protein. Here the sample spans approximately 200,000 distinct CDR3 sequences, 85% to 95% being singletons. The specimen sequenced was CD4+ T cells from PBMCs. The receptors originated from a human donor with multiple sclerosis.

This sequence joins TRBV29-1 and TRBJ2-3, with a possible D match to TRBD1 (6 bases). Germline lookup yields CDR1 SQVTM and CDR2 ANQGSEA. The CDR3 runs to 15 residues. V was cut by 5 bases and J by 2 bases, with 17 bases left in between. CDR3 nucleotides: TGCAGCGTTAAATCATTACAGGGAAACACAGATACGCAGTATTTT. It is translated as CSVKSLQGNTDTQYF.

The chain is built from TRBV30 and TRBJ2-3; D is possibly TRBD2 (7 bases). The CDR3 has 15 residues. Germline V gene sequence: CDR1 GTSNPN, CDR2 SVGIG (reference sequence). Deletions cut 0 bases from V and 8 bases from J, with 18 bases between. CDR3 in DNA: TGTGCCTGGAGTGTACTGAGGGGGGGGGCAACTACGCAGTATTTT. Translating gives CAWSVLRGGATTQYF.

The chain uses TRBV11-2 and TRBJ2-7; 7 bases are shared with TRBD2. The CDR3 sequence is 15 residues long. The V gene's germline CDR1 is SGHAT and CDR2 FQNNGV. V was pared by 1 base and J by 2 bases, with 5 bases of the junction left unmatched. The CDR3 spells CASSLGASGAYEQYF. Here the CDR3 DNA reads TGTGCCAGCAGCTTAGGTGCTAGCGGAGCCTACGAGCAGTACTTC.

V and J are TRBV30 and TRBJ1-1, with a possible D match to TRBD1 (6 bases). Germline V gene sequence: CDR1 GTSNPN, CDR2 SVGIG (reference sequence). V dropped 3 bases and J dropped 0 bases, with 14 bases sitting between them. CDR3 size: 15 residues. CDR3 amino acids: CAWRADRTLNTEAFF. The CDR3, as DNA: TGTGCCTGGAGGGCGGACAGAACGCTGAACACTGAAGCTTTCTTT.